This T cell receptor beta chain is from a study of blood T cell repertoires in COVID-19. Study-wide context: Italy, Spain and the United States were the sources of the convalescent and acute COVID-19 samples. T cells, B-cell-depleted T cells, or PBMCs supplied cDNA or gDNA.

As processed by the authors: Scientists estimated how many nucleated cells there were by amplifying reference gene primers. Assay: immunoSEQ multiplex PCR; the TCRdb copy retains only in-frame clones and omits some. The V and J calls and the clone size are those of that table, but D and trimming were determined from the DNA. The repertoire consists of roughly 95,000 clones, with around 90% occurring once and the leading ten covering 3.5% to 4%. This CDR3 comprises 12 residues. V lost 10 bases and J lost 4; bases outside the gene matches: 6. From germline, CDR1 is ENHRY and CDR2 SYGVKD. The TCR sequence derives from a woman aged 45 to 65 in a cohort sampled during active COVID-19. Material for sequencing was peripheral blood. The chain combines TRBV10-3 with TRBJ2-5, with 7 nucleotides matching TRBD2. The chain's CDR3 is CATRGSRETQYF. The CDR3 DNA sequence: TGTGCCACACGCGGGAGTCGAGAGACCCAGTACTTC.